This T cell receptor (beta chain) was recorded in a study of PD-L1 blockade in urothelial cancer. Only in-frame clones appear in the TCRdb table, and some are missing; sequencing was by immunoSEQ multiplex PCR. The table has about 55,000 clones, 77% seen once; the top ten hold approximately 3.3%. Germline loops: CDR1 SGDLS, CDR2 YYNGEE. The CDR3 is made up of 14 amino acids. V lost 6 bases and J lost 2; bases outside the gene matches: 6. This clonotype was sampled from a man between 65 and 85 years old with urothelial cancer. The chain is built from TRBV9 and TRBJ1-1, with 8 bases lining up with TRBD1. The source was PBMCs, collected around atezolizumab (anti-PD-L1) treatment. The CDR3 DNA is TGTGCCAGCACCTATGGACAGGGTAACACTGAAGCTTTCTTT. Translating gives CASTYGQGNTEAFF.